This entry concerns a single T cell receptor beta chain. Time point of the sample: week 3, after first cycle of checkpoint inhibitor. Prior systemic cancer therapy, immunosuppressant use and other active malignancies excluded patients. TCRdb's table, derived via immunoSEQ multiplex PCR, lists solely in-frame clones and lacks some. The table shows thousands of clones, with about 85% occurring only once. The data stem from a study of blood T cell dynamics during melanoma immunotherapy. Study-level information: Metastatic melanoma patients received first-line pembrolizumab or nivolumab plus ipilimumab.

The length of the CDR3 is 15 residues. Germline trimming cut 0 bases from V and 5 bases from J; bases unmatched to any gene: 3. Germline loops: CDR1 MNHNS, CDR2 SASEGT. The source material was blood, sampled from a patient treated with checkpoint blockade. The sequence was obtained from a human donor with melanoma. This chain connects TRBV6-1 to TRBJ2-7, with 11 bases lining up with TRBD2. CDR3 loop: CASSEASGGANEQYF. The DNA for the CDR3 is TGTGCCAGCAGTGAAGCTAGCGGGGGGGCTAACGAGCAGTACTTC.